This TCR beta chain is from a study of shared clonotypes between healthy human individuals (dated by TCRdb to 2018 to 2021). Notes on the research overall: The cohort included three men and a couple of women between 18 and 49 years of age. To estimate repertoire size and how much clonotype sharing occurs between individuals, the study deeply sequenced the blood TCR repertoires of several healthy adults. Different laboratories and diverse techniques were used to prepare libraries and sequence TCR repertoires, to increase sequencing depth and limit assay-specific biases. Between about 0.8 and 9 billion PBMCs per donor were obtained by leukapheresis.

Note on this clone: The antigen it recognizes is unknown. No base-level quality is on record; no much larger clone is a single base apart.

Using the deep immunoSEQ assay, multiplex PCR amplified TCR CDR3 regions from genomic DNA. For each cell subset, the extracted genomic DNA was distributed evenly across all wells of several immunoSEQ 96-well plates, and each plate served as one replicate. For unsorted PBMC, 250 to 300 ng of genomic DNA, equivalent to around 30,000 T cell genomes, went into each replicate PCR. Ten immunoSEQ deep assay plates were used to sequence unsorted PBMC genomic DNA. Purified libraries were measured with a Qubit 3.0 fluorometer, size-checked on a Bioanalyzer 2100, and measured again with the KAPA Library Quantification kit. Each immunoSEQ 96-well plate was sequenced on its own single-read 150-cycle Illumina NextSeq 550 flow cell. As for the original processing: Because the immunoSEQ output held only junctional sequences and lacked quality scores, the filtering could not match the filtering applied to full-length reads. To assign V/J genes and CDR3, sequences were annotated against IMGT germline references using PyIR, a Python wrapper for IgBLAST v1.9. Any read was removed if the V/J assignment was weak (E-value above 1e-6), the CDR3 was missing, or the read contained stop codons, out-of-frame junctions, or ambiguous translated residues. V3J clonotypes were defined as sequences sharing an identical inferred V gene, J gene, and CDR3 amino acid sequence. Percentage overlap between repertoires was computed as shared unique clonotypes divided by the size of the smaller repertoire. RTK rarefaction, the Chao1 estimator, and Recon v2.1 estimates of unobserved clonotypes were used to assess repertoire richness. TCRdb stores this immuneACCESS table with in-frame sequences only. Part of the clones is absent; in the studies checked, under half of the shortfall reflects unresolved V genes, and no reason is known for the rest. V, J and clone size derive from that table, while D and trimming were established from the DNA sequence. The sample has under 600,000 clones on record, around 76% of them singletons. The ten biggest clones cover about 11% of the sample.

What the work shows at the level of the full study, not this receptor alone: The genetic and exposure-history diversity represented was limited by the small number of donors. Sampling was restricted to blood, and TCR repertoires in tissue are likely to differ from TCR repertoires in blood. Pairwise subsampling led to the expectation that sequencing depth would affect the degree of clonotype sharing among donors.

Reading the germline V gene gives CDR1 LGHNA and CDR2 YNFKEQ. Cut back by 0 bases and 1 base, the V and J ends lie 9 bases apart. Counted from cysteine to phenylalanine, this CDR3 has 16 amino acids. Only the CDR3 DNA stays, 48 bases, in frame from base 1. The donors were healthy, HIV-negative adults who had no recently reported acute infections or vaccinations. Every donor was a Caucasian adult residing in Nashville, Tennessee, USA. For unsorted samples, about 87 million PBMCs were counted, and genomic DNA was extracted using the QIAamp DNA Blood Mini kit. Blood was collected by leukapheresis, and PBMCs were isolated by Ficoll-Histopaque density gradient centrifugation and then cryopreserved in liquid nitrogen vapor phase.

The source material was PBMCs. The chain employs TRBV4-2 and TRBJ2-2; possibly the D gene is TRBD2, per 5 matching bases. This clonotype was sampled from a woman aged 40 to 55 in good health. Some clones in this sample may be carry-over from other donors' samples. The CDR3 sequence is CASSQENGGNTGELFF. The nucleotides are TGTGCCAGCAGCCAAGAGAACGGAGGGAACACCGGGGAGCTGTTTTTT.